This T cell receptor (beta chain) was obtained from a study of T-cell reconstitution after alpha-beta-depleted transplantation in children. Study-level findings and limits: Some patients' high day-60 TCRbeta diversity was traced to surviving recipient T cells and thymic progenitors. It was reported that alpha-beta T cells came from several hundred expanded graft clones (about two months after transplant). From newly produced T cells came most of the T-cell counts and diversity one year after transplant.

Germline CDR1 reads LNHNV; CDR2 reads YYDKDF (reference sequence). V shed 0 bases and J 0 bases; nucleotides not matched to a gene: 8. The CDR3 extends over 19 amino acids. This clonotype was counted a few times. Its antigen is not known. For TCRbeta, the library was prepared with unique molecular identifiers. TCRdb independently ran MiXCR on the PCR reads; one entry per CDR3 protein. The table records around 580,000 distinct CDR3 sequences, 25% to 30% of them present only once. The TCR sequence derives from a boy younger than two with Wiskott-Aldrich syndrome, due to receive a stem cell transplant. This chain uses TRBV15 with TRBJ2-1, with 10 bases that match TRBD2. The sequencing here drew on PBMCs, taken before TCRalphabeta/CD19-depleted stem cell transplant. The CDR3 spells CATSRDSPRTSGSYNEQFF. The DNA of the CDR3 is TGTGCCACCAGCAGAGATTCTCCTCGGACTAGCGGCTCCTACAATGAGCAGTTCTTC.